The 8 T cell receptor beta chains listed next were all sequenced from one sample in a study of cytomegalovirus exposure and HLA in healthy donors. The method was immunoSEQ multiplex PCR; TCRdb's version includes in-frame clones alone and lacks a portion of them. The table lists roughly 270,000 clones, roughly 88% of them singletons. Sequences were obtained from PBMCs. The source is a woman aged 18-29 years in good health and CMV-seronegative.

The chain recombines TRBV29-1 with TRBJ2-4; TRBD2 matches 8 bases. Germline lookup yields CDR1 SQVTM and CDR2 ANQGSEA. The CDR3 contains 17 residues. J lost 5 bases, V lost 1 base, and 13 bases had no gene match. The CDR3 is CSVEARGRDGRENIQYF. The CDR3 coding sequence is TGCAGCGTTGAAGCGCGAGGACGGGACGGGAGGGAAAACATTCAGTACTTC.

A word on this clone: Other nucleotide sequences in the sample specify the same CDR3. The chain joins TRBV6-5 to TRBJ2-7; 10 nucleotides match TRBD1. In germline, CDR1 is MNHEY, CDR2 SVGAGI. The V gene end was trimmed by 6 bases and the J gene end by 0 bases; junction bases not matched to a gene: 2. The CDR3 spans 14 residues. The CDR3 DNA reads as TGTGCCAGCAGCAGGACAGGGGGCTCCTACGAGCAGTACTTC. It specifies CASSRTGGSYEQYF.

The rearrangement uses TRBV15 and TRBJ2-7; TRBD2 is a possible D gene (5 bases). The CDR3 length is 13 residues. Germline assignment: CDR1 LNHNV and CDR2 YYDKDF (reference sequence). Between the trimmed V and J ends, which lost 0 bases and 3 bases, there was a span of 6 bases. This chain's CDR3 is CATSREAGYEQYF. The CDR3 DNA reads TGTGCCACCAGCAGAGAGGCGGGCTACGAGCAGTACTTC.

The chain joins TRBV4-1 to TRBJ2-4; D is unresolved. The CDR3 sequence is 13 residues long. Trimming pared 1 base from V and 6 bases from J, leaving 7 bases between. Germline CDR1 and CDR2: MGHRA and YSYEKL. The CDR3 DNA sequence: TGCGCCAGCAGCCAAGGGCCGTTAAACATTCAGTACTTC. It codes for CASSQGPLNIQYF.

The chain is built from TRBV5-1 and TRBJ1-2; D is possibly TRBD1 (5 bases). This CDR3 has 15 amino acids. The V end was cut by 1 base, the J end by 6 bases, with 16 bases between. Germline V lookup: CDR1 SGHRS, CDR2 YFSETQ. CDR3 region: CASSLLGAGVDGYTF. The CDR3 DNA is TGCGCCAGCAGCTTGCTAGGGGCTGGGGTCGATGGCTACACCTTC.

V gene TRBV19 combines with J gene TRBJ1-1, with D perhaps TRBD1 (5 bases). The germline gives CDR1 LNHDA, CDR2 SQIVND (reference sequence). The CDR3 runs 16 residues. V shed 3 bases and J shed 5 bases, with 19 bases lying between them. As DNA, the CDR3 is TGTGCCAGTAGTATCCACCAAAGGGCAGGGAAGACTGAAGCTTTCTTT. It specifies CASSIHQRAGKTEAFF.

The chain uses TRBV28 and TRBJ2-1; the D gene is possibly TRBD2 (6 bases). Deletions cut 3 bases from V and 5 bases from J, with 14 bases between. The CDR3 has 15 amino acids. Germline assignment: CDR1 MDHEN and CDR2 SYDVKM. CDR3 loop: CASSLGGPLHNEQFF. CDR3 DNA sequence: TGTGCCAGCAGTTTGGGGGGACCCCTCCACAATGAGCAGTTCTTC.

The chain is built from TRBV2 and TRBJ2-7; 10 bases are shared with TRBD2. Germline CDR1 is SNHLY and CDR2 is FYNNEI. V lost 6 bases, J lost 0 bases, and 11 bases stayed unmatched. CDR3 length: 17 amino acids. As DNA, the CDR3 is TGTGCCAGCAGCGAACCGGGACTAGCGACTCACTCCTACGAGCAGTACTTC. Residues: CASSEPGLATHSYEQYF.